This T cell receptor (beta chain) appears in the sequencing data of a study of PD-1 blockade in classical Hodgkin lymphoma. Germline CDR1 and CDR2: SGHTA and FQGNSA. The CDR3 contains 16 residues. V was cut by 5 bases and J by 2 bases, with 17 bases left in between. Study outcomes and limitations: Healthy donors were reported to have higher baseline TCR diversity than newly diagnosed patients. Unlike CD8+ TCR diversity, which did not rise significantly by C4D1, CD4+ TCR diversity did.

Generated by immunoSEQ multiplex PCR, the TCRdb table keeps only in-frame clones and is missing some. This table holds some 110,000 clones, roughly 87% found once. As for this clone: No antigen is known for it.

The sample's time point: cycle 4 day 1 (C4D1), after 5 to 7 weeks of nivolumab. Following autologous stem cell transplantation, relapse occurred in every patient, and exposure to brentuximab vedotin varied. The chain has TRBV7-2 and TRBJ2-3, with D unresolved. The sequence derives from a human donor with classical Hodgkin lymphoma. This specimen was peripheral blood mononuclear cells (PBMCs), taken before the fourth cycle of nivolumab. This chain's CDR3 is CASSESSWGSTDTQYF. As DNA, the CDR3 is TGTGCCAGCAGCGAATCCTCTTGGGGTTCCACAGATACGCAGTATTTT.